This T cell receptor beta chain was identified during a study of human T cells and chemical hapten exposure. Study results and caveats: Counts of TCRs above 1 in 1000 frequency stayed unchanged with DPC sensitization.

Each CDR3 protein gets one entry after TCRdb re-called the RACE reads with MiXCR. The sample has about 87,000 distinct CDR3 sequences; 8% to 10% are singletons. Time point denoted: pre-sensitization, week 0. The treatment here: therapeutic diphenylcyclopropenone sensitization with weekly scalp DPC. Suited to DPC and affected by alopecia, the donors ranged from 18 to 70 years old. There are 15 residues in the CDR3. Trimming took off 2 bases at V and 4 bases at J, with 14 bases between the two ends. As to this clonotype: Its specificity is not known.

This receptor was taken from a woman aged 40 to 50 with alopecia areata. Some clones in this sample may be carry-over from other donors' samples. The material was whole blood, obtained in connection with sensitization to the hapten diphenylcyclopropenone (DPC). The genes are TRBV12-3 or TRBV12-4 and TRBJ2-5; possibly TRBD1 for D (6 bases). The CDR3 region has the DNA TGTGCCAGCAGTTTACAGGGGCAGGTTGGAGAGACCCAGTACTTC. Protein sequence: CASSLQGQVGETQYF.